This TCR beta chain was profiled in a study of Ad26.COV2.S vaccination and SARS-CoV-2 variants. Whole-study context: Trial arm assignment for the donor was COV1001 Ad26.COV2.S. Intramuscular Ad26.COV2.S doses were given once or twice, 56 days apart.

Germline CDR1 is SGDLS and CDR2 is YYNGEE. This CDR3 region has 14 residues. V dropped 4 bases and J dropped 0 bases, with 11 bases sitting between them. As for treatment: roughly 20 received Ad26.COV2.S at low or high dose, single or two shots; 5 received placebo; per-sample allocation not given. Material that was analyzed had been drawn on day 63 after the first vaccine or placebo injection. Note on this clone: The antigen is undetermined.

Using immunoSEQ multiplex PCR, the repertoire was profiled, and TCRdb retains in-frame clones only, with some absent. The sample carries hundreds of thousands of clones, approximately 90% recorded once. Study outcomes and limitations: The authors reported substantial breadth in spike-specific CD8+ and CD4+ T cell responses after vaccination.

The chain joins TRBV9 to TRBJ2-7; no clear D. The source material was peripheral blood, sampled in a trial of Ad26.COV2.S vaccine versus placebo. The clonotype comes from a person aged 18-65 years who received the Ad26.COV2.S COVID-19 vaccine or a placebo. The CDR3 DNA reads TGTGCCAGCAGCCTCCGACCGGACTCCTACGAGCAGTACTTC. Protein product: CASSLRPDSYEQYF.